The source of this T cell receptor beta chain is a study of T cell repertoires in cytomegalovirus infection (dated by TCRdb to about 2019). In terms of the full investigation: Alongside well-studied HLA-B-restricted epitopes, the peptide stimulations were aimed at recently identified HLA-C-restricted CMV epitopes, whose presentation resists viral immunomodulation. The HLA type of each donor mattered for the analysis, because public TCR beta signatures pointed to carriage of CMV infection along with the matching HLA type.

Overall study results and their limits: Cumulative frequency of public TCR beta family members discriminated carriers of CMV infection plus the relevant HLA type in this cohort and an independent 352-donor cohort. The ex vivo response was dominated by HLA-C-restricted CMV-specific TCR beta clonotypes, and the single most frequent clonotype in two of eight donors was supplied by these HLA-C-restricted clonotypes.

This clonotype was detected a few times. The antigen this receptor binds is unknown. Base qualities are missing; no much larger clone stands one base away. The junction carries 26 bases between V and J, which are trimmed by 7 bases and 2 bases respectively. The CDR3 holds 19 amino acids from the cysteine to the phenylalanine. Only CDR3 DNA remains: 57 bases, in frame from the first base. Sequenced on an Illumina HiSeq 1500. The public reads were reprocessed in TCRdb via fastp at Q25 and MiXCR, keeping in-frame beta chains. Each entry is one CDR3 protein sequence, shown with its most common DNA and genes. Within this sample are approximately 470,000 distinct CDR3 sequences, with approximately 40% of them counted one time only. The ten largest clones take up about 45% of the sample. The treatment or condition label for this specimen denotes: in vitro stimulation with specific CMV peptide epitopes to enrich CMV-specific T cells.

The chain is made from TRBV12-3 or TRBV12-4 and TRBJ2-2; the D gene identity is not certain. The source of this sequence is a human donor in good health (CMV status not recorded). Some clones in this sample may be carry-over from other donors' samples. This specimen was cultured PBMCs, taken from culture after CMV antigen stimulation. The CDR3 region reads CASIGFGGLGRLNTGELFF. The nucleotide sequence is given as TGTGCCAGCATTGGTTTTGGCGGCCTCGGTCGGCTAAACACCGGGGAGCTGTTTTTT.